The 14 T cell receptor beta chains below all came from one sample that was sequenced in a study of vaccination effects on CD4 cells after COVID-19. These TCRs are of unknown antigen specificity. Under the ViraFEST assay, PBMC were stimulated with viral peptide pools so that antigen-specific CD4+ T cells expanded. Sequencing was performed afterwards. After less than 11 days in culture, the CD4+ T cells were isolated. Profiled with immunoSEQ multiplex PCR; TCRdb holds only in-frame clones, not every one. The sample has about 22,000 clones, 73% seen once. The sample here was CD4+ T cells from PBMCs cultured with HCoV-229E spike peptides, taken before COVID-19 vaccination. These receptor sequences come from a human donor who received a COVID-19 vaccine.

This clone was detected only once. Here the CDR3 reads CAITSTGVGELFF. DNA for the CDR3: TGTGCCATCACTTCTACGGGTGTCGGGGAGCTGTTTTTT. The gene calls are TRBV10-3 and TRBJ2-2; D is unresolved. The CDR3 is 13 amino acids. Germline V gene data show CDR1 as ENHRY and CDR2 as SYGVKD. V dropped 7 bases and J dropped 7 bases, with 13 bases sitting between them.

For this clone: Since no conserved phenylalanine or tryptophan closes the CDR3, a read error is the likely cause. Because the CDR3's place on the DNA is in doubt, the DNA is left out and the CDR3 is given as listed by TCRdb. J is TRBJ2-3 and V is TRBV5-1. From its first to its last residue, the CDR3 has 9 amino acids. Germline V gene sequence: CDR1 SGHRS, CDR2 YFSETQ. The CDR3 loop is CASSGEGTV.

The count of this clone is one. In nucleotides, the CDR3 is TGTGCCTGGAGTGTATTAAACGCAGCCTCTGGGGCCAACGTCCTGACTTTC. It encodes CAWSVLNAASGANVLTF. The chain has TRBV30 and TRBJ2-6; D uncertain. The germline CDR1 and CDR2 sequences are GTSNPN and SVGIG (reference sequence). This CDR3 comprises 17 residues. V shed 0 bases and J shed 0 bases, with 12 bases lying between them.

The chain recombines TRBV3-1 (or the pseudogene TRBV3-2) with TRBJ2-5, with TRBD1 matching 10 bases. The V and J ends lost 3 bases and 5 bases, in that order; junction bases with no gene match: 6. The V gene's germline CDR1 is LGHDT and CDR2 YNNKEL (reference sequence). The length of the CDR3 is 15 residues. The CDR3 coding sequence is TGTGCCAGCAGCCAGGAAAGGACAGGGGGGGAGACCCAGTACTTC. Protein: CASSQERTGGETQYF.

This clone showed up just a few times. This chain connects TRBV7-6 to TRBJ1-6; 7 nucleotides agree with TRBD1. This CDR3 is built from 18 residues. V lost 4 bases and J lost 8; bases outside the gene matches: 17. Germline V lookup: CDR1 SGHVS, CDR2 FNYEAQ. The CDR3 bases are TGTGCCAGCAGCTCAACCCCACTGGGCTCCGGGACAGATTCACCCCTCCACTTT. As protein: CASSSTPLGSGTDSPLHF.

The sample holds a few counts of this clone. The chain joins TRBV5-1 to TRBJ1-2; 7 nucleotides agree with TRBD1. With 4 bases clipped from V and 3 bases from J, the junction kept 6 bases outside the gene matches. The CDR3 has 14 residues. Per the germline V gene, CDR1 is SGHRS and CDR2 is YFSETQ. The CDR3 DNA reads TGCGCCAGCAGCCAGGGGACAGTCGACTATGGCTACACCTTC. Its protein is CASSQGTVDYGYTF.

J is TRBJ2-1 and V is TRBV29-1, with TRBD1 identical over 8 bases. The CDR3 has 18 amino acids. With V trimmed by 0 bases and J by 1 base, 11 bases remained unmatched. CDR1 and CDR2 (germline): SQVTM, ANQGSEA. As DNA, the CDR3 is TGCAGCGTTGAAGATCTTCAGGGAACAGGGGGATCCTACAATGAGCAGTTCTTC. It is translated as CSVEDLQGTGGSYNEQFF.

The count of this clone is one. This chain links TRBV7-2 with TRBJ1-2; 9 bases line up with TRBD1. Germline V gene sequence: CDR1 SGHTA, CDR2 FQGNSA. Germline trimming cut 1 base from V and 5 bases from J; bases unmatched to any gene: 8. The CDR3 contains 16 residues. CDR3 protein: CASSLVGTGLGYGYTF. CDR3 sequence (DNA): TGTGCCAGCAGCTTAGTCGGGACAGGGCTGGGGTATGGCTACACCTTC.

This chain uses TRBV5-1 with TRBJ2-7, with TRBD2 identical over 11 bases. Germline V gene sequence: CDR1 SGHRS, CDR2 YFSETQ. The CDR3 has 15 amino acids. The junction had 5 bases not matched to a gene; V was cut back by 0 bases and J by 6 bases. This CDR3 reads CASSLVTSGIGEQYF. The CDR3 DNA is TGCGCCAGCAGCTTGGTGACTAGCGGGATAGGCGAGCAGTACTTC.

This clone was found a few times. V usage is TRBV4-2 and J usage is TRBJ2-1; D possibly corresponds to TRBD1 (6 bases). Looked up from germline, CDR1 is LGHNA and CDR2 is YNFKEQ. V was trimmed by 3 bases and J by 4 bases, leaving 13 bases between them. CDR3 length: 15 residues. The CDR3 DNA reads as TGTGCCAGCAGCCAGCCGGGACACTCATACAATGAGCAGTTCTTC. Protein sequence: CASSQPGHSYNEQFF.

In its sample, this clone was seen a few times. This sequence joins TRBV5-1 and TRBJ1-2, with TRBD1 as a possible D gene (6 bases). Trimming shortened V by 7 bases and J by 0 bases, and 19 bases separated the two germline ends. The CDR3 loop spans 16 amino acids. The V gene's germline CDR1 is SGHRS and CDR2 YFSETQ. Written as DNA, the CDR3 is TGCGCCAGCGCAGAGGTAACAGGGAATACTAACTATGGCTACACCTTC. It codes for CASAEVTGNTNYGYTF.

The chain carries TRBV6-5 and TRBJ2-7; D is uncertain. CDR3 length: 14 amino acids. Germline V gene data show CDR1 as MNHEY and CDR2 as SVGAGI. V was cut by 6 bases and J by 4 bases, with 16 bases left in between. DNA for the CDR3: TGTGCCAGCAGGGACCCCGCATCTCGATACGAGCAGTACTTC. Its translation is CASRDPASRYEQYF.

The genes are TRBV6-5 and TRBJ2-7; D not resolved. With 8 bases removed from V and 3 bases from J, the gap between germline ends came to 11 bases. The CDR3 length is 12 residues. From germline, CDR1 is MNHEY and CDR2 SVGAGI. CDR3 sequence (DNA): TGTGCCAGCGTTGTAGATTTCTACGAGCAGTACTTC. This translates into CASVVDFYEQYF.

The J gene is TRBJ2-7, the V gene TRBV5-4, with D possibly being TRBD2 (5 bases). The CDR3 length is 14 residues. V was trimmed by 5 bases and J by 3 bases, leaving 15 bases between them. Germline V gene lookup returns CDR1 SGHNT and CDR2 YYREEE (reference sequence). As DNA, the CDR3 is TGTGCCAGCAGGTCGAACCCCCGGGGCTACGAGCAGTACTTC. This gives the protein CASRSNPRGYEQYF.